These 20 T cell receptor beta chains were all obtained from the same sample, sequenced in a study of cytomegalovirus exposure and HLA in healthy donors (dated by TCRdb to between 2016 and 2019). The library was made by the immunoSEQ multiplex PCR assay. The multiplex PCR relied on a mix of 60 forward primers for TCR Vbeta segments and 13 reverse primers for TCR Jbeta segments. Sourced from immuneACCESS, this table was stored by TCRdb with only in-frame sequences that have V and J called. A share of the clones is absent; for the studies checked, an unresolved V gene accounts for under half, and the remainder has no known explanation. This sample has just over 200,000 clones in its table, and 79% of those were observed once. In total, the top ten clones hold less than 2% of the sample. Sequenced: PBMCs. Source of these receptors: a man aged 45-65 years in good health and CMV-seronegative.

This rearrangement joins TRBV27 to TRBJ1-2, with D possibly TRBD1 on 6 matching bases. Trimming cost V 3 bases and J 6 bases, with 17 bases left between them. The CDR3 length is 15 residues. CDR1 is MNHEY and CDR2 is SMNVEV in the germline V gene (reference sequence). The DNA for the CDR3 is TGTGCCAGCAGTTTGTTCTCAGGGGATTGGGATGGCTACACCTTC. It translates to CASSLFSGDWDGYTF.

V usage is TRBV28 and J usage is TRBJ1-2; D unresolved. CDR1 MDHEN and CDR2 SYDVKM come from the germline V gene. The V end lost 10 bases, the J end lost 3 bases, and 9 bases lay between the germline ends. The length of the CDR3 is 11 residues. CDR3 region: CATSGDYGYTF. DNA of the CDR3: TGTGCCACCTCGGGTGACTATGGCTACACCTTC.

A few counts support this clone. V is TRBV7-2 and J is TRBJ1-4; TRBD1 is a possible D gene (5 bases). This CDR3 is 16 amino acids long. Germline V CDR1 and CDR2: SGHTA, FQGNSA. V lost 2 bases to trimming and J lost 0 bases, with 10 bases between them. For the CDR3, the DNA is TGTGCCAGCAGCTTATCCGGGGGATCAACTAATGAAAAACTGTTTTTT. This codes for CASSLSGGSTNEKLFF.

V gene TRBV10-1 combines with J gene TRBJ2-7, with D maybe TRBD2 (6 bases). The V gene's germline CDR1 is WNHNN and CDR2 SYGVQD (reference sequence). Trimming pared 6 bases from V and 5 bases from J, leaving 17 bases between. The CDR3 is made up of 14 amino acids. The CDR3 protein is CASSLSSLANEQYF. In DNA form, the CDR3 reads TGCGCCAGCAGCCTAAGCTCACTAGCTAACGAGCAGTACTTC.

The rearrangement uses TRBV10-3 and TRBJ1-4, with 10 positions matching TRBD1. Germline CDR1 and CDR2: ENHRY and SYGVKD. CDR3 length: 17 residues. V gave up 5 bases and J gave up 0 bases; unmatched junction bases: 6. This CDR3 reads CAISPGQGSTTNEKLFF. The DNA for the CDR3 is TGTGCCATCAGTCCGGGACAGGGGTCAACAACTAATGAAAAACTGTTTTTT.

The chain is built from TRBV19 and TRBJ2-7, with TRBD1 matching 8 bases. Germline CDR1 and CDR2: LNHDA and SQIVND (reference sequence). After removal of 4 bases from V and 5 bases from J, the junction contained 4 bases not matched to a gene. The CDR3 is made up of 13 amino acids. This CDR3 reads CASSRGQGNEQYF. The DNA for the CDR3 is TGTGCCAGTAGTAGAGGACAGGGAAACGAGCAGTACTTC. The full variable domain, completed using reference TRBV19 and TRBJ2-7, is DGGITQSPKYLFRKEGQNVTLSCEQNLNHDAMYWYRQDPGQGLRLIYYSQIVNDFQKGDIAEGYSVSREKKESFPLTVTSAQKNPTAFYLCASSRGQGNEQYFGPGTRLTVT.

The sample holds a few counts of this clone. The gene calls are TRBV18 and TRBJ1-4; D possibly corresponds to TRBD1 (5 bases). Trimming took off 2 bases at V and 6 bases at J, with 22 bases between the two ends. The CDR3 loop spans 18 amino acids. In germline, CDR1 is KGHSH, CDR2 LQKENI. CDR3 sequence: CASSPSGGDAKQDEKLFF. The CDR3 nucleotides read TGTGCCAGCTCACCATCGGGAGGGGATGCGAAGCAGGATGAAAAACTGTTTTTT.

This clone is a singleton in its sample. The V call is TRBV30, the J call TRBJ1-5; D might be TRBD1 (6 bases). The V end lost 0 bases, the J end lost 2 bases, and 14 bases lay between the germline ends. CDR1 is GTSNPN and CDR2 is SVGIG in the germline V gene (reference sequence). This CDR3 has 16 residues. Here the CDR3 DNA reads TGTGCCTGGAGTGTACAGGGCCCCTGGGGCAATCAGCCCCAGCATTTT. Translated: CAWSVQGPWGNQPQHF.

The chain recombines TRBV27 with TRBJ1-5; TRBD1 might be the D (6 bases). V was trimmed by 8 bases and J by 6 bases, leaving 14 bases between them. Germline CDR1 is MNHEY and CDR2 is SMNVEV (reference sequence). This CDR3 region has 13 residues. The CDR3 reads CASGGAGSQPQHF. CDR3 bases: TGTGCCAGCGGGGGGGCAGGGAGTCAGCCCCAGCATTTT.

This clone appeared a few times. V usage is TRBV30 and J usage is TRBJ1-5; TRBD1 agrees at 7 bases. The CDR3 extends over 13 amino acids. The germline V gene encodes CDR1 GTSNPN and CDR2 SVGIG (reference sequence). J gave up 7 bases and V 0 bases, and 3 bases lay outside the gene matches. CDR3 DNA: TGTGCCTGGAGTGTGAAGGGGGCCCAGCCCCAGCATTTT. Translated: CAWSVKGAQPQHF.

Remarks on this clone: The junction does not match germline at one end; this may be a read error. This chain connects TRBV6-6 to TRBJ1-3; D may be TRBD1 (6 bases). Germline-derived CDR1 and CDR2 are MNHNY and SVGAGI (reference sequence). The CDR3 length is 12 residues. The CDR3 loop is CASRRGQTAIYF. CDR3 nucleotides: TGTGCCAGCAGGAGAGGACAGACCGCCATCTATTTT.

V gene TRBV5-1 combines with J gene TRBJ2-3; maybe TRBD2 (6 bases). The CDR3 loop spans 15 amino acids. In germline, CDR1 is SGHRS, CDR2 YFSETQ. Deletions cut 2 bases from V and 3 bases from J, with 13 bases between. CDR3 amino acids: CASSFGGMSTDTQYF. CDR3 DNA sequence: TGCGCCAGCAGCTTTGGAGGGATGTCAACAGATACGCAGTATTTT.

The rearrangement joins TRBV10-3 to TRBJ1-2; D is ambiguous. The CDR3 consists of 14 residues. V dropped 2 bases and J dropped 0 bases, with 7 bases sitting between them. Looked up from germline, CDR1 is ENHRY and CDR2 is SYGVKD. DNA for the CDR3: TGTGCCATCAGTGAGGGGCCAGCTAACTATGGCTACACCTTC. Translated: CAISEGPANYGYTF.

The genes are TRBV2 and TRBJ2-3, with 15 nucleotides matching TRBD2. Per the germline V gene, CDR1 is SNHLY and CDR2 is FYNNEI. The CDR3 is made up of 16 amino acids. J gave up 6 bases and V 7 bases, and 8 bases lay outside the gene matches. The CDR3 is CASTPGLAGGGDTQYF. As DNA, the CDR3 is TGTGCCAGCACTCCGGGACTAGCGGGAGGAGGGGATACGCAGTATTTT.

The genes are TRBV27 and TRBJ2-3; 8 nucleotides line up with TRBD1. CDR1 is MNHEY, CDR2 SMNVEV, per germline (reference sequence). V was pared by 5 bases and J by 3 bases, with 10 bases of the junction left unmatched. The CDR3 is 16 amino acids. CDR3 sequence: CASSPRQGRRTDTQYF. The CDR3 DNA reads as TGTGCCAGCAGTCCGCGACAGGGGAGAAGGACAGATACGCAGTATTTT.

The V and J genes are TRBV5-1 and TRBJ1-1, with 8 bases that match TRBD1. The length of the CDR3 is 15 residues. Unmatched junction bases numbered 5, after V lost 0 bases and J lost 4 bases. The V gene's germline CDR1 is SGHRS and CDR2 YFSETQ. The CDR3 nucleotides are TGCGCCAGCAGCTTGGCAGGGGGCGCGGGCACTGAAGCTTTCTTT. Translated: CASSLAGGAGTEAFF.

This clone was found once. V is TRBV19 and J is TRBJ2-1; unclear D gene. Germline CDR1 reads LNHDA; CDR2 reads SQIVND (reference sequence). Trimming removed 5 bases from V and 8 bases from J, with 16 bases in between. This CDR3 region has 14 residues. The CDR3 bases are TGTGCCAGTAGTCTCCGGAGCTATGGTGATGAGCAGTTCTTC. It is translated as CASSLRSYGDEQFF.

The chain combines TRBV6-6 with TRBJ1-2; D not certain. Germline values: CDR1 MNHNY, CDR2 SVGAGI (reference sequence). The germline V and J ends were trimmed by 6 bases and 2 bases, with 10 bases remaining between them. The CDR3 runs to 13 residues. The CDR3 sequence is CASSPGANYGYTF. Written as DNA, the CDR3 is TGTGCCAGCAGCCCCGGAGCGAACTATGGCTACACCTTC.

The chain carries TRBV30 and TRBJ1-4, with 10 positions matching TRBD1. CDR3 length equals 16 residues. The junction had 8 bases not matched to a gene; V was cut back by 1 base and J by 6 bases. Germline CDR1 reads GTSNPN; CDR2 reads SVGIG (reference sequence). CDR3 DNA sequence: TGTGCCTGGAGTGGGGGCTCCGGGACAGGGGATGAAAAACTGTTTTTT. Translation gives CAWSGGSGTGDEKLFF. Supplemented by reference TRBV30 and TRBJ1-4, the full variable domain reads SQTIHQWPATLVQPVGSPLSLECTVEGTSNPNLYWYRQAAGRGLQLLFYSVGIGQISSEVPQNLSASRPQDRQFILSSKKLLLSDSGFYLCAWSGGSGTGDEKLFFGSGTQLSVL.

CDR3 nucleotides: TGTGCCAGCAGTTTTCTTAGGGACAGGGGGCAAGAGACCCAGTACTTC. Protein product: CASSFLRDRGQETQYF. V usage is TRBV27 and J usage is TRBJ2-5; 11 positions match TRBD1. J was trimmed by 2 bases and V by 3 bases; bases with no gene match: 5. The CDR3 is made up of 16 amino acids. Germline V lookup: CDR1 MNHEY, CDR2 SMNVEV (reference sequence).